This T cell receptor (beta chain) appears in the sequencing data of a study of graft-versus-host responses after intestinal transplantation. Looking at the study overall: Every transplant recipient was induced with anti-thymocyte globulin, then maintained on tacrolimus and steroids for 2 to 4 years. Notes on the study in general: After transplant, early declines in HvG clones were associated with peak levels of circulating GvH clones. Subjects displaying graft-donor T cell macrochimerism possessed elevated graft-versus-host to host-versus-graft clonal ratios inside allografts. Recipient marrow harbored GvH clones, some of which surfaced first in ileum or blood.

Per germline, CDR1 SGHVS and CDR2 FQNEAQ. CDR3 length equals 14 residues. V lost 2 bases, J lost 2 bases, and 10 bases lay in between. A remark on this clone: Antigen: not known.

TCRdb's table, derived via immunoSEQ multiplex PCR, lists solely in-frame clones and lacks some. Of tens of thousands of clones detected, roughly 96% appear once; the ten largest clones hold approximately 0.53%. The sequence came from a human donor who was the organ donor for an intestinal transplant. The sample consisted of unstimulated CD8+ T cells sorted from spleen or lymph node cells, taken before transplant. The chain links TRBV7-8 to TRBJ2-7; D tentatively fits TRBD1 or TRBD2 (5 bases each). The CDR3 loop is CASSLFGGAYEQYF. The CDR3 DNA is TGTGCCAGCAGCTTATTTGGGGGAGCCTACGAGCAGTACTTC.